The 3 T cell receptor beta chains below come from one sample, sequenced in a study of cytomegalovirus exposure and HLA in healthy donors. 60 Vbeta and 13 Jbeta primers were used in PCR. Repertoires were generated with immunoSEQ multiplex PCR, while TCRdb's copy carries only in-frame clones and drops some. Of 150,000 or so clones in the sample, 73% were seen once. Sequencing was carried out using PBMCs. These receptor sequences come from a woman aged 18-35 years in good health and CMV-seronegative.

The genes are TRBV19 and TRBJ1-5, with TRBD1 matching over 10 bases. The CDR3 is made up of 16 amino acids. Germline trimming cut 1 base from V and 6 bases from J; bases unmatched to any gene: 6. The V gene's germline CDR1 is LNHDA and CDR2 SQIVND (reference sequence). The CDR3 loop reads CASSIVRTGGPQPQHF. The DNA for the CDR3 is TGTGCCAGTAGTATAGTCAGGACAGGGGGTCCTCAGCCCCAGCATTTT.

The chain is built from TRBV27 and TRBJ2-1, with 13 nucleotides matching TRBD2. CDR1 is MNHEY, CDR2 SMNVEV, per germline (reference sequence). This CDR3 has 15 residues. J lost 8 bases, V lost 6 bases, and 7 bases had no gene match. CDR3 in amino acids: CASSSGTSGKYEQFF. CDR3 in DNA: TGTGCCAGCAGCAGCGGGACTAGCGGGAAATATGAGCAGTTCTTC.

The CDR3 sequence: CSAADIYGYTF. The CDR3, as DNA: TGCAGTGCGGCGGACATTTATGGCTACACCTTC. This rearrangement joins TRBV20-1 to TRBJ1-2; D might be TRBD1 (5 bases). From germline, CDR1 is DFQATT and CDR2 SNEGSKA (reference sequence). The CDR3 runs 11 residues. Trimming cost V 6 bases and J 5 bases, with 10 bases left between them.